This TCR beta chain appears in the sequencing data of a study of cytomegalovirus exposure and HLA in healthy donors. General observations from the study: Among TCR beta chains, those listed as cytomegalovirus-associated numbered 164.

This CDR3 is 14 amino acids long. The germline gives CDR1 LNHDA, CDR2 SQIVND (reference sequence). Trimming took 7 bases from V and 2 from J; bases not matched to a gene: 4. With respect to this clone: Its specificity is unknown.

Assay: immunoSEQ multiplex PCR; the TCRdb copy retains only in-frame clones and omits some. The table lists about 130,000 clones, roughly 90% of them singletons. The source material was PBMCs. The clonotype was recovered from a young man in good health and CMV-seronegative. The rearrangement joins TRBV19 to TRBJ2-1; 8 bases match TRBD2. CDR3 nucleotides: TGTGCCAGTAACGGGGGGGCCGCCTACAATGAGCAGTTCTTC. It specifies CASNGGAAYNEQFF.